This T cell receptor (beta chain) was observed in a study of OX40 agonist ivuxolimab in advanced cancers. Assay: immunoSEQ multiplex PCR; the TCRdb copy retains only in-frame clones and omits some. The repertoire consists of about 73,000 clones, with about 80% occurring once and the leading ten covering 2% to 2.5%. Study results and caveats: Clones of CD4+ and CD8+ blood T cells grew by week 6 at doses of 0.1 to 3.0 mg/kg. Low clonal expansion, among the lowest seen, marked partial responders at 0.1-3.0 mg/kg.

Concerning this clone: Its target is not known.

This specimen was CD4+ or CD8+ T cells sorted from blood, taken in a trial of the OX40 agonist ivuxolimab. The sequence derives from an adult with an advanced solid tumor such as melanoma, head and neck, liver or kidney cancer.

The CDR3 DNA follows: TGTGCCAGCAGCTTAGCCAGGGGGCTTGGCACAGATACGCAGTATTTT. Protein sequence: CASSLARGLGTDTQYF. The chain employs TRBV7-9 and TRBJ2-3, with 8 bases that match TRBD1. The germline V gene encodes CDR1 SEHNR and CDR2 FQNEAQ (reference sequence). Trimming at V came to 0 bases and at J to 1 base, leaving 3 bases not matched to a gene. This CDR3 has 16 amino acids.